What follows is one TCR beta chain and its context. These data are taken from a study of control samples from healthy donors and cancer patients. Germline assignment: CDR1 MNHEY and CDR2 SVGAGI. V shed 7 bases and J 4 bases; nucleotides not matched to a gene: 5. This CDR3 is 13 amino acids long. The data were produced by immunoSEQ multiplex PCR, yet TCRdb's version contains in-frame clones alone and is incomplete. The table records roughly 55,000 clones, more than 85% of them present only once. Sequenced material: PBMCs. The source of this sequence is a man aged 35-49 years with colorectal cancer. The chain carries TRBV6-5 and TRBJ2-5; TRBD1 agrees at 8 bases. The CDR3 reads CASTQDRGETQYF. The CDR3 DNA follows: TGTGCCAGCACCCAAGACAGGGGAGAGACCCAGTACTTC.